This T cell receptor (beta chain) was retrieved from a study of molecular identifiers for immune sequencing clone quantification. Study-wide context: In replicates, RNA taken from approximately 20,000 or 98,000 naive CD8 cells was divided five ways, and four portions underwent sequencing. Study-level points and caveats: Detecting spiked Jurkat TCR RNA from one cell among about a million naive cells was reportedly possible.

TCRdb reanalysed the PCR reads using MiXCR and keeps one entry per CDR3 protein. The repertoire holds 250,000 to 400,000 distinct CDR3 sequences, with roughly a fifth as singletons. Germline V lookup: CDR1 MNHEY, CDR2 SVGEGT. CDR3 length: 15 amino acids. V was clipped by 0 bases and J by 6 bases, with 13 bases between them. This clonotype turned up a few times. Its matching antigen is unknown. The sequenced material came from naive CD8+ T cells from blood, with Jurkat cell RNA spiked in. Subset here: FACS-sorted CD8+CD4-CCR7+CD45RA+ naive T cells. The TCR sequence derives from a human donor in good health. Some libraries in this study had Jurkat cell RNA spiked in. This chain links TRBV6-2 or TRBV6-3 with TRBJ2-3; D gene ambiguous. The CDR3 region has the DNA TGTGCCAGCAGTTACTCTGGCTACCCGAGTGATACGCAGTATTTT. Its protein is CASSYSGYPSDTQYF.